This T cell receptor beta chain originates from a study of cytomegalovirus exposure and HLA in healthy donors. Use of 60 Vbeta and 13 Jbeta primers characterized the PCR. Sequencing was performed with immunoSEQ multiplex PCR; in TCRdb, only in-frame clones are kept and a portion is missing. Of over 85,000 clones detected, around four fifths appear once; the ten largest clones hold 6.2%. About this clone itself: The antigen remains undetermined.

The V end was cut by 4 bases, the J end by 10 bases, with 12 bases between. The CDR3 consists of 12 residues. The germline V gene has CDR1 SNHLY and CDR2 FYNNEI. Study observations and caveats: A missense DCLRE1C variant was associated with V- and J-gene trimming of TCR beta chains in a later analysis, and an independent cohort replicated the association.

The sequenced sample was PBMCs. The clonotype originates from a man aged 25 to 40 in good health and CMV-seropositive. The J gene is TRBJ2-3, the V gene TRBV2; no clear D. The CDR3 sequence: CASSGAGGAQYF. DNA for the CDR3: TGTGCCAGCAGTGGGGCAGGTGGTGCGCAGTATTTT.